One sample yielded the 9 T cell receptor beta chains listed below, sequenced in a study of T cell responses to AZD1222 COVID-19 vaccine. Sequencing was performed with immunoSEQ multiplex PCR; in TCRdb, only in-frame clones are kept and a portion is missing. The sample includes fewer than 150,000 clones, about 89% of them seen just once. The material was peripheral blood, obtained 28 days after the second AZD1222 dose. The source of these receptors is an adult who received the AZD1222 COVID-19 vaccine.

The rearrangement joins TRBV20-1 to TRBJ1-5; D is uncertain. The V gene's germline CDR1 is DFQATT and CDR2 SNEGSKA (reference sequence). V lost 3 bases and J 5 bases, leaving 11 bases between the germline ends. CDR3 length: 13 amino acids. The CDR3 loop reads CSASLSVYQPQHF. Here the CDR3 DNA reads TGCAGTGCTAGTTTGTCAGTTTATCAGCCCCAGCATTTT.

V gene TRBV19 combines with J gene TRBJ1-2; 9 bases align to TRBD1. CDR1 and CDR2 (germline): LNHDA, SQIVND (reference sequence). The CDR3 totals 16 residues. The V segment lost 5 bases and the J segment 4 bases; nucleotides outside the gene matches: 11. The DNA for the CDR3 is TGTGCCAGTAGTCCCCCCCGGACAGGGGTAGGCTATGGCTACACCTTC. Protein: CASSPPRTGVGYGYTF. The whole variable domain, filled in from reference TRBV19 and TRBJ1-2, reads DGGITQSPKYLFRKEGQNVTLSCEQNLNHDAMYWYRQDPGQGLRLIYYSQIVNDFQKGDIAEGYSVSREKKESFPLTVTSAQKNPTAFYLCASSPPRTGVGYGYTFGSGTRLTVV.

The chain carries TRBV18 and TRBJ1-5, with unresolved D. The V gene lost 6 bases and the J gene lost 4 bases, with 16 bases spanning the gap. This CDR3 is 15 amino acids long. CDR1 is KGHSH and CDR2 is LQKENI in the germline V gene. CDR3 bases: TGTGCCAGCTCCCCCCCCTCCGGCAGTAATCAGCCCCAGCATTTT. Protein sequence: CASSPPSGSNQPQHF. Full variable domain (remainder filled in from reference TRBV18 and TRBJ1-5): NAGVMQNPRHLVRRRGQEARLRCSPMKGHSHVYWYRQLPEEGLKFMVYLQKENIIDESGMPKERFSAEFPKEGPSILRIQQVVRGDSAAYFCASSPPSGSNQPQHFGDGTRLSIL.

The chain carries TRBV10-3 and TRBJ2-2; D remains unclear. CDR1 and CDR2 (germline): ENHRY, SYGVKD. Trimming stripped 3 bases from V and 4 bases from J, with 12 bases between. This CDR3 is 15 amino acids long. The CDR3 sequence: CAISEVKASTGELFF. The DNA of the CDR3 is TGTGCCATCAGTGAAGTAAAGGCCTCCACCGGGGAGCTGTTTTTT.

The chain employs TRBV7-9 and TRBJ1-5; no clear D. V was trimmed by 1 base and J by 6 bases, leaving 13 bases between them. Germline loops: CDR1 SEHNR, CDR2 FQNEAQ (reference sequence). The CDR3 loop spans 15 amino acids. CDR3 amino acids: CASSLGGPGGQPQHF. In DNA, the CDR3 is TGTGCCAGCAGCTTAGGAGGGCCCGGCGGTCAGCCCCAGCATTTT.

The chain couples TRBV30 to TRBJ2-7; 14 bases match TRBD2. With 4 bases clipped from V and 6 bases from J, the junction kept 8 bases outside the gene matches. This CDR3 comprises 15 residues. Germline V lookup: CDR1 GTSNPN, CDR2 SVGIG (reference sequence). The DNA for the CDR3 is TGTGCCTGGATTGCCCCGGGACTAGCGGGAGTCGAGCAGTACTTC. It specifies CAWIAPGLAGVEQYF.

The CDR3 coding sequence is TGTGCCAGCAGTGAAGCAGGGACTCCCCATCAGCCCCAGCATTTT. This codes for CASSEAGTPHQPQHF. V usage is TRBV6-1 and J usage is TRBJ1-5; D possibly corresponds to TRBD1 (5 bases). Per germline, CDR1 MNHNS and CDR2 SASEGT. There are 15 residues in the CDR3. Trimming took off 0 bases at V and 5 bases at J, with 11 bases between the two ends.

V is TRBV6-5 and J is TRBJ2-1; 11 bases map to TRBD2. There are 16 residues in the CDR3. V was clipped by 0 bases and J by 8 bases; unmatched bases: 6. Germline CDR1 MNHEY, CDR2 SVGAGI. The CDR3, as DNA: TGTGCCAGCAGTTACTCCCTAGCGGGAGGCGGGGATGAGCAGTTCTTC. Translated, it gives CASSYSLAGGGDEQFF.

CDR3 nucleotide sequence: TGTGCCAGCAGCAAGACAGGGGTTGGTATCGAGACCCAGTACTTC. It translates to CASSKTGVGIETQYF. The chain couples TRBV5-4 to TRBJ2-5, with 8 bases identical to TRBD1. In germline, CDR1 is SGHNT, CDR2 YYREEE (reference sequence). Germline trimming cut 4 bases from V and 5 bases from J; bases unmatched to any gene: 10. The CDR3 is 15 residues long.